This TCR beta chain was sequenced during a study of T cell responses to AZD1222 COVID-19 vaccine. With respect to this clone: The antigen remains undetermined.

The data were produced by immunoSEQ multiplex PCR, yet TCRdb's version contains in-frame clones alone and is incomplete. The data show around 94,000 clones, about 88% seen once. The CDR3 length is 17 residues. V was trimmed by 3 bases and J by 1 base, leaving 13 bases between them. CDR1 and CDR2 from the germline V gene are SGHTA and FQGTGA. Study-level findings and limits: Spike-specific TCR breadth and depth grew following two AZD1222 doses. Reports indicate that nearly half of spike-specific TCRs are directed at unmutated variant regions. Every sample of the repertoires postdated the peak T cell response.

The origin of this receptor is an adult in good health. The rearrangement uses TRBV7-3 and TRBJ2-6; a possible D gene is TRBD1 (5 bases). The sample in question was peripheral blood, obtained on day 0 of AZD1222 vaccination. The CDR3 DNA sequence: TGTGCCAGCAGCTTGTGGGGCGCCGGGTCTGGGGCCAACGTCCTGACTTTC. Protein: CASSLWGAGSGANVLTF. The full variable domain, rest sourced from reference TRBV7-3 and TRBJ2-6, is GAGVSQTPSNKVTEKGKYVELRCDPISGHTALYWYRQSLGQGPEFLIYFQGTGAADDSGLPNDRFFAVRPEGSVSTLKIQRTERGDSAVYLCASSLWGAGSGANVLTFGAGSRLTVL.